This is a list of T cell receptor beta chains from one sample in a study of T cell responses to AZD1222 COVID-19 vaccine. Assay: immunoSEQ multiplex PCR; the TCRdb copy retains only in-frame clones and omits some. The profile shows 130,000 or so clones, around nine tenths of them singletons. The sequenced sample was peripheral blood, obtained on day 0 of AZD1222 vaccination. These receptors were collected from an adult in good health. CDR3s include the opening cysteine and the closing phenylalanine or tryptophan. A D gene is named only where the DNA matches it firmly. Not all rows give a size; the values are once, few, many and, for expanded clones, a class.

d_call: NA
v_call: TRBV29-1
clone_size: NA
j_call: TRBJ2-1
cdr3_aa: CSVEGQLGVGNEQFF
cdr3_nt: TGCAGCGTTGAAGGGCAATTGGGGGTGGGTAATGAGCAGTTCTTC

d_call: NA
v_call: TRBV11-3
clone_size: NA
j_call: TRBJ1-1
cdr3_aa: CASSLRMNTEAFF
cdr3_nt: TGTGCCAGCAGCTTACGAATGAACACTGAAGCTTTCTTT

d_call: NA
v_call: TRBV3-1/TRBV3-2
clone_size: NA
j_call: TRBJ2-4
cdr3_aa: CASSQVPVLAKNIQYF
cdr3_nt: TGTGCCAGCAGCCAAGTGCCAGTACTAGCCAAAAACATTCAGTACTTC

d_call: TRBD1
v_call: TRBV27
clone_size: NA
j_call: TRBJ1-2
cdr3_aa: CASSPGTGTGAFSNYGYTF
cdr3_nt: TGTGCCAGCAGTCCAGGAACCGGGACAGGCGCCTTCTCTAACTATGGCTACACCTTC

d_call: NA
v_call: TRBV6-1
clone_size: NA
j_call: TRBJ1-5
cdr3_aa: CASSEALGWNRLPNQPQHF
cdr3_nt: TGTGCCAGCAGTGAAGCGCTTGGGTGGAACAGGCTGCCCAATCAGCCCCAGCATTTT

d_call: NA
v_call: TRBV4-2
clone_size: NA
j_call: TRBJ1-3
cdr3_aa: CASSQDRGVSGNTIYF
cdr3_nt: TGTGCCAGCAGCCAAGATCGCGGCGTCTCTGGAAACACCATATATTTT

d_call: TRBD1
v_call: TRBV9
clone_size: NA
j_call: TRBJ1-4
cdr3_aa: CASSLQQGNNEKLFF
cdr3_nt: TGTGCCAGCAGCCTCCAACAGGGGAACAATGAAAAACTGTTTTTT

d_call: TRBD2
v_call: TRBV11-3
clone_size: NA
j_call: TRBJ2-1
cdr3_aa: CASSLGLAAYNEQFF
cdr3_nt: TGTGCCAGCAGCTTAGGACTAGCGGCCTACAATGAGCAGTTCTTC

d_call: TRBD2
v_call: TRBV7-2
clone_size: NA
j_call: TRBJ2-3
cdr3_aa: CASSYGLATDTQYF
cdr3_nt: TGTGCCAGCAGCTACGGACTAGCGACAGATACGCAGTATTTT

d_call: NA
v_call: TRBV6-4
clone_size: NA
j_call: TRBJ1-5
cdr3_aa: CASSASGPVHF
cdr3_nt: TGTGCCAGCAGCGCCTCCGGCCCCGTGCATTTT

d_call: NA
v_call: TRBV27
clone_size: NA
j_call: TRBJ2-7
cdr3_aa: CASSLRQSYEQYF
cdr3_nt: TGTGCCAGCAGTTTAAGGCAGTCCTACGAGCAGTACTTC

d_call: NA
v_call: TRBV7-3
clone_size: once
j_call: TRBJ1-1
cdr3_aa: CASSPSGQEAFF
cdr3_nt: TGTGCCAGCAGCCCCTCGGGGCAGGAAGCTTTCTTT

d_call: NA
v_call: TRBV19
clone_size: NA
j_call: TRBJ2-5
cdr3_aa: CASSIWTKDGETQYF
cdr3_nt: TGTGCCAGTAGTATATGGACTAAGGACGGGGAGACCCAGTACTTC

d_call: NA
v_call: TRBV4-3
clone_size: NA
j_call: TRBJ1-6
cdr3_aa: CASSQARGQNSPLHF
cdr3_nt: TGCGCCAGCAGCCAAGCGCGGGGCCAGAATTCACCCCTCCACTTT

d_call: NA
v_call: TRBV7-2
clone_size: NA
j_call: TRBJ2-7
cdr3_aa: CASSLGRQSYEQYF
cdr3_nt: TGTGCCAGCAGCTTAGGTAGGCAGTCCTACGAGCAGTACTTC

d_call: TRBD2
v_call: TRBV4-1
clone_size: NA
j_call: TRBJ2-1
cdr3_aa: CASSQDWPSGMVNEQFF
cdr3_nt: TGCGCCAGCAGCCAAGATTGGCCTAGCGGGATGGTTAATGAGCAGTTCTTC

d_call: TRBD2
v_call: TRBV14
clone_size: NA
j_call: TRBJ2-7
cdr3_aa: CASSQGLGLAKDEQYF
cdr3_nt: TGTGCCAGCAGCCAGGGTCTCGGACTAGCGAAAGACGAGCAGTACTTC

d_call: TRBD1
v_call: TRBV3-1/TRBV3-2
clone_size: NA
j_call: TRBJ1-6
cdr3_aa: CASSQETGTGVSPLHF
cdr3_nt: TGTGCCAGCAGCCAAGAAACCGGGACAGGGGTTTCACCCCTCCACTTT

d_call: TRBD2
v_call: TRBV2
clone_size: NA
j_call: TRBJ2-3
cdr3_aa: CASSEGGLGTDTQYF
cdr3_nt: TGTGCCAGCAGTGAGGGGGGGTTGGGCACAGATACGCAGTATTTT

d_call: TRBD1
v_call: TRBV24-1
clone_size: NA
j_call: TRBJ1-5
cdr3_aa: CATSDPDRQSAQHF
cdr3_nt: TGTGCCACCAGTGACCCGGACAGGCAATCAGCCCAGCATTTT

d_call: NA
v_call: TRBV5-8
clone_size: NA
j_call: TRBJ2-1
cdr3_aa: CASSAIYSEYNEQFF
cdr3_nt: TGTGCCAGCAGCGCCATTTATAGCGAGTACAATGAGCAGTTCTTC

d_call: TRBD2
v_call: TRBV6-2/TRBV6-3
clone_size: NA
j_call: TRBJ2-2
cdr3_aa: CASSFRLAGGSGELFF
cdr3_nt: TGTGCCAGCAGTTTCCGACTAGCGGGAGGCTCGGGGGAGCTGTTTTTT

d_call: NA
v_call: TRBV12-5
clone_size: NA
j_call: TRBJ2-2
cdr3_aa: CASGLSAGELFF
cdr3_nt: TGTGCTAGTGGTCTGTCGGCCGGGGAGCTGTTTTTT

d_call: TRBD1
v_call: TRBV15
clone_size: once
j_call: TRBJ1-5
cdr3_aa: CATSSRTGGEEPQHF
cdr3_nt: TGTGCCACCAGCAGTCGGACAGGGGGCGAGGAGCCCCAGCATTTT

d_call: NA
v_call: TRBV2
clone_size: NA
j_call: TRBJ1-1
cdr3_aa: CASSELGLLGTEAFF
cdr3_nt: TGTGCCAGCAGTGAACTGGGACTGCTAGGGACTGAAGCTTTCTTT

d_call: NA
v_call: TRBV19
clone_size: once
j_call: TRBJ2-2
cdr3_aa: CASSIMGSGELFF
cdr3_nt: TGTGCCAGTAGTATCATGGGGTCGGGGGAGCTGTTTTTT

d_call: TRBD1
v_call: TRBV19
clone_size: NA
j_call: TRBJ1-1
cdr3_aa: CASSFTTGSYEGTEAFF
cdr3_nt: TGTGCCAGTAGTTTTACGACAGGGAGCTATGAAGGCACTGAAGCTTTCTTT

d_call: NA
v_call: TRBV6-6
clone_size: NA
j_call: TRBJ1-1
cdr3_aa: CASSYVGADIRGEAFF
cdr3_nt: TGTGCCAGCAGTTACGTCGGAGCCGACATACGAGGTGAAGCTTTCTTT

d_call: NA
v_call: TRBV7-9
clone_size: NA
j_call: TRBJ1-4
cdr3_aa: CASSPQQGPNEKLFF
cdr3_nt: TGTGCCAGCAGCCCCCAACAGGGTCCCAATGAAAAACTGTTTTTT

d_call: NA
v_call: TRBV6-5
clone_size: NA
j_call: TRBJ2-7
cdr3_aa: CASTPRGRSYEQYF
cdr3_nt: TGTGCCAGCACCCCCCGGGGGCGCTCCTACGAGCAGTACTTC

d_call: NA
v_call: TRBV9
clone_size: NA
j_call: TRBJ1-3
cdr3_aa: CASSVGRTERNTIYF
cdr3_nt: TGTGCCAGCAGCGTAGGCAGGACAGAAAGAAACACCATATATTTT

d_call: NA
v_call: TRBV5-1
clone_size: once
j_call: TRBJ1-2
cdr3_aa: CASSLGWTVPNYGYTF
cdr3_nt: TGCGCCAGCAGCTTGGGCTGGACAGTCCCAAACTATGGCTACACCTTC